The 12 T cell receptor beta chains below were found in one sample sequenced in a study of vaccination and CD4 T cells after COVID-19. Using its own MiXCR run on the PCR reads, TCRdb lists one record per CDR3 protein. In the table there are tens of thousands of distinct CDR3 sequences, about 47% of which are singletons. Described time point: late sampling 161 to 241 days after vaccination in a few convalescent patients. This material consisted of CD4+ T cells from blood, taken about 7 months after SARS-CoV-2 vaccination. These receptors were collected from a human donor who had recovered from COVID-19.

The CDR3 loop reads CASSKRGGETQYF. Written as DNA, the CDR3 is TGTGCCAGCAGCAAGCGGGGAGGAGAGACCCAGTACTTC. The chain carries TRBV12-3 or TRBV12-4 and TRBJ2-5, with 7 bases identical to TRBD2. J gave up 4 bases and V 6 bases, and 5 bases lay outside the gene matches. The CDR3 extends over 13 amino acids.

V gene TRBV27 combines with J gene TRBJ1-2; TRBD1 agrees at 12 bases. This CDR3 is 15 amino acids long. Germline V gene lookup returns CDR1 MNHEY and CDR2 SMNVEV (reference sequence). The J segment lost 8 bases and the V segment lost 5 bases, leaving 9 bases of the junction unmatched. CDR3 residues: CASSPWDRGRRGYTF. CDR3 in DNA: TGTGCCAGCAGTCCCTGGGACAGGGGGCGAAGAGGCTACACCTTC.

V gene TRBV24-1 combines with J gene TRBJ2-5; possibly TRBD2 for D (6 bases). This CDR3 has 15 amino acids. V lost 1 base, J lost 1 base, and 9 bases lay in between. The V gene's germline CDR1 is KGHDR and CDR2 SFDVKD. The CDR3 here is CATSDFRRGQETQYF. In DNA form, the CDR3 reads TGTGCCACCAGTGATTTTCGGCGGGGCCAAGAGACCCAGTACTTC.

The table lists this clonotype with a few counts. CDR3 DNA sequence: TGTGCCAGCAGCGCCTCAGGGGGCAGCTCCTACAATGAGCAGTTCTTC. Its protein is CASSASGGSSYNEQFF. The chain employs TRBV7-7 and TRBJ2-1; 8 bases line up with TRBD1. CDR1 is SSHAT, CDR2 FNYEAQ, per germline (reference sequence). The CDR3 runs 16 residues. The ends lost 5 bases at V and 0 bases at J; junction bases unmatched: 6.

The V and J genes are TRBV28 and TRBJ1-3; D is unresolved. CDR3 length: 14 amino acids. From germline, CDR1 is MDHEN and CDR2 SYDVKM. V was clipped by 5 bases and J by 3 bases, with 11 bases between them. The CDR3, as DNA: TGTGCCAGCAGTCCCCCAAATATTGGAAACACCATATATTTT. Protein sequence: CASSPPNIGNTIYF.

A few counts support this clonotype. This rearrangement joins TRBV20-1 to TRBJ2-1; no reliable D call. CDR3 size: 11 residues. Trimming took off 2 bases at V and 7 bases at J, with 6 bases between the two ends. The germline V gene has CDR1 DFQATT and CDR2 SNEGSKA (reference sequence). The CDR3, as DNA: TGCAGTGCTAGAAAGCTAAATGAGCAGTTCTTC. Translating gives CSARKLNEQFF.

V and J are TRBV5-1 and TRBJ2-1; 7 bases are a match to TRBD1. CDR1 and CDR2 from the germline V gene are SGHRS and YFSETQ. This CDR3 contains 14 residues. V was pared by 2 bases and J by 8 bases, with 7 bases of the junction left unmatched. The CDR3 here is CASSFYRGSDEQFF. The CDR3 DNA reads TGCGCCAGCAGCTTTTACAGGGGTAGCGATGAGCAGTTCTTC.

This clonotype was seen more than once but under ten times. The CDR3 coding sequence is TGCAGTGCTAGAGAAGAGACAGGGAAGTTTGCTTCACCCCTCCACTTT. Its translation: CSAREETGKFASPLHF. The J gene is TRBJ1-6, the V gene TRBV20-1, with 7 bases matching TRBD1. Trimming took 0 bases from V and 9 from J; bases not matched to a gene: 11. CDR1 is DFQATT and CDR2 is SNEGSKA in the germline V gene (reference sequence). The CDR3 extends over 16 amino acids.

The genes are TRBV4-1 and TRBJ1-6; D might be TRBD1 (5 bases). This CDR3 spans 15 amino acids. Germline V gives CDR1 MGHRA, CDR2 YSYEKL. V shed 7 bases and J shed 8 bases, with 18 bases lying between them. Here the CDR3 reads CASKLPGLTDSPLHF. As DNA, the CDR3 is TGCGCCAGCAAGCTCCCAGGGCTCACGGATTCACCCCTCCACTTT.

This clonotype was detected a few times. The V and J genes are TRBV2 and TRBJ1-1; 7 bases are a match to TRBD1. Germline lookup yields CDR1 SNHLY and CDR2 FYNNEI. This CDR3 has 15 residues. The V segment lost 6 bases and the J segment 4 bases; nucleotides outside the gene matches: 11. This chain's CDR3 is CASRGGRGRGTEAFF. CDR3 nucleotides: TGTGCCAGCAGGGGAGGAAGGGGGCGCGGCACTGAAGCTTTCTTT.

The rearrangement links TRBV7-6 to TRBJ2-2; TRBD2 agrees at 9 bases. This CDR3 contains 17 residues. With 1 base clipped from V and 4 bases from J, the junction kept 7 bases outside the gene matches. Germline CDR1 is SGHVS and CDR2 is FNYEAQ. CDR3: CASSLVPMTSGTGELFF. CDR3 bases: TGTGCCAGCAGCTTAGTACCCATGACTAGCGGCACCGGGGAGCTGTTTTTT.

DNA of the CDR3: TGTGCCAGCAGCTTAAAAGCGGGACTAGCGGGAGGGAACACCGGGGAGCTGTTTTTT. It specifies CASSLKAGLAGGNTGELFF. The chain combines TRBV7-3 with TRBJ2-2; 15 bases agree with TRBD2. This CDR3 is 19 amino acids long. Trimming at V came to 1 base and at J to 1 base, leaving 4 bases not matched to a gene. Per germline, CDR1 SGHTA and CDR2 FQGTGA.